Below, 15 T cell receptor beta chains from the same sample are listed, as sequenced in a study of PD-1 blockade in classical Hodgkin lymphoma. Autologous stem cell transplantation was followed by relapse in every patient, and brentuximab vedotin exposure varied. The table came from immunoSEQ multiplex PCR; TCRdb's copy has only in-frame clones and leaves some out. The data show about 58,000 clones, around 89% seen once. The sequencing here drew on peripheral blood mononuclear cells (PBMCs), taken before the second cycle of nivolumab. The receptors were sampled from a human donor with classical Hodgkin lymphoma.

V is TRBV7-9 and J is TRBJ2-3; possible D gene TRBD1, 6 bases. CDR3 size: 15 residues. Germline-derived CDR1 and CDR2 are SEHNR and FQNEAQ (reference sequence). Between the trimmed V and J ends, which lost 5 bases and 0 bases, there was a span of 12 bases. DNA for the CDR3: TGTGCCAGCAGCCTGGACAGACCAAGCACAGATACGCAGTATTTT. This encodes CASSLDRPSTDTQYF.

This clone was counted a single time. Other nucleotide sequences from this sample produce the same CDR3. The genes are TRBV5-1 and TRBJ1-3; D is possibly TRBD1 (6 bases). Trimming shortened V by 4 bases and J by 3 bases, and 11 bases separated the two germline ends. The CDR3 contains 14 residues. Germline CDR1 and CDR2: SGHRS and YFSETQ. The CDR3 loop is CASSLTGSGNTIYF. In DNA, the CDR3 is TGCGCCAGCAGCCTGACAGGTAGTGGAAACACCATATATTTT.

The rearrangement uses TRBV5-1 and TRBJ1-1; D perhaps matches TRBD1 (5 bases). Trimming stripped 4 bases from V and 5 bases from J, with 12 bases between. Per germline, CDR1 SGHRS and CDR2 YFSETQ. The CDR3 spans 13 residues. This CDR3 is CASSPAGGTEAFF. The CDR3 nucleotides read TGCGCCAGCAGCCCCGCGGGGGGAACTGAAGCTTTCTTT.

The chain joins TRBV6-5 to TRBJ1-6; D unclear. V was clipped by 4 bases and J by 10 bases, with 14 bases between them. The germline gives CDR1 MNHEY, CDR2 SVGAGI. CDR3 length: 14 amino acids. The CDR3 reads CASSSDARGSPLHF. CDR3 coding DNA: TGTGCCAGCAGTTCCGACGCTCGCGGATCACCCCTCCACTTT.

The CDR3 protein is CASSSPSDPTSTIYF. In DNA form, the CDR3 reads TGTGCCAGCAGCTCCCCCTCAGACCCCACTAGCACCATATATTTT. This chain joins TRBV5-4 and TRBJ1-3, with D uncertain. Between the trimmed V and J ends, which lost 3 bases and 9 bases, there was a span of 19 bases. The length of the CDR3 is 15 residues. Germline V CDR1 and CDR2: SGHNT, YYREEE (reference sequence).

As regards this clone: The identical CDR3 is also encoded by other nucleotide sequences in the sample. The chain recombines TRBV5-1 with TRBJ2-5; D not resolved. Per germline, CDR1 SGHRS and CDR2 YFSETQ. This CDR3 is built from 13 residues. V lost 0 bases and J 4 bases, leaving 7 bases between the germline ends. The CDR3 sequence: CASSLGVGETQYF. Written as DNA, the CDR3 is TGCGCCAGCAGCTTGGGGGTCGGAGAGACCCAGTACTTC.

The chain couples TRBV7-8 to TRBJ2-4; D ambiguous. This CDR3 contains 13 residues. With 0 bases removed from V and 1 base from J, the gap between germline ends came to 1 base. The germline V gene encodes CDR1 SGHVS and CDR2 FQNEAQ. The CDR3 loop reads CASSLAAKNIQYF. The CDR3 coding sequence is TGTGCCAGCAGCTTAGCGGCCAAAAACATTCAGTACTTC. Drawing the rest from reference TRBV7-8 and TRBJ2-4, the complete variable domain is GAGVSQSPRYKVAKRGQDVALRCDPISGHVSLFWYQQALGQGPEFLTYFQNEAQLDKSGLPSDRFFAERPEGSVSTLKIQRTQQEDSAVYLCASSLAAKNIQYFGAGTRLSVL.

The chain recombines TRBV18 with TRBJ1-6; tentatively, D is TRBD1 (5 bases). Trimming cost V 5 bases and J 7 bases, with 18 bases left between them. Germline V lookup: CDR1 KGHSH, CDR2 LQKENI. The length of the CDR3 is 16 residues. CDR3 in amino acids: CASSFSTLQGNSPLHF. Here the CDR3 DNA reads TGTGCCAGCTCATTCTCGACACTGCAGGGCAATTCACCCCTCCACTTT.

This chain connects TRBV6-6 to TRBJ1-2, with D unresolved. Germline values: CDR1 MNHNY, CDR2 SVGAGI (reference sequence). The CDR3 length is 11 residues. Trimming shortened V by 3 bases and J by 10 bases, and 9 bases separated the two germline ends. For the CDR3, the DNA is TGTGCCAGCAGTTATTTAGCCCTCTACACCTTC. Its protein is CASSYLALYTF.

The chain links TRBV5-1 to TRBJ1-1; the D gene is possibly TRBD1 (6 bases). V dropped 0 bases and J dropped 0 bases, with 9 bases sitting between them. The CDR3 extends over 15 amino acids. The germline gives CDR1 SGHRS, CDR2 YFSETQ. The CDR3 DNA is TGCGCCAGCAGCTTGGAGGGGGTGTTGAACACTGAAGCTTTCTTT. Translation: CASSLEGVLNTEAFF.

In its sample, this clone was seen once. The chain is built from TRBV5-1 and TRBJ1-1; the D gene is possibly TRBD1 (5 bases). Trimming left V 6 bases short and J 3 bases short, with 21 bases between. The CDR3 spans 16 residues. The germline CDR1 and CDR2 sequences are SGHRS and YFSETQ. Here the CDR3 reads CASTKGPRGSDTEAFF. The CDR3 bases are TGCGCCAGCACAAAAGGACCTAGGGGCTCGGACACTGAAGCTTTCTTT.

This clone was recorded a few times. The chain joins TRBV5-1 to TRBJ2-1; D may be TRBD1 or TRBD2 (5 bases each). Per germline, CDR1 SGHRS and CDR2 YFSETQ. CDR3 length: 16 residues. V lost 3 bases and J 6 bases, leaving 19 bases between the germline ends. For the CDR3, the DNA is TGCGCCAGCAGCTCGAATCTGGGCCTAGGGACCAATGAGCAGTTCTTC. This encodes CASSSNLGLGTNEQFF.

The chain has TRBV7-8 and TRBJ1-1; maybe TRBD1 (5 bases). The CDR3 has 12 amino acids. The V end lost 2 bases, the J end lost 6 bases, and 7 bases lay between the germline ends. Germline V gene sequence: CDR1 SGHVS, CDR2 FQNEAQ. CDR3 amino acids: CASSLRGAEAFF. The CDR3 DNA follows: TGTGCCAGCAGCTTACGGGGGGCTGAAGCTTTCTTT.

In its sample, this clone was seen once. The chain couples TRBV5-1 to TRBJ2-1, with TRBD1 matching over 9 bases. CDR1 is SGHRS, CDR2 YFSETQ, per germline. Unmatched junction bases numbered 7, after V lost 3 bases and J lost 6 bases. This CDR3 comprises 15 residues. As DNA, the CDR3 is TGCGCCAGCAGCTACGGACAGGGGAAGGTCAATGAGCAGTTCTTC. Amino acid sequence: CASSYGQGKVNEQFF.

The chain recombines TRBV9 with TRBJ1-5; weak D call: TRBD1 (5 bases). Trimming shortened V by 4 bases and J by 3 bases, and 23 bases separated the two germline ends. This CDR3 region has 18 residues. Germline V CDR1 and CDR2: SGDLS, YYNGEE. CDR3 region: CASSYYRDSQSLNQPQHF. The CDR3, as DNA: TGTGCCAGCAGCTATTACCGAGACAGCCAATCTCTCAATCAGCCCCAGCATTTT.